The rows below give T cell receptor beta chains drawn from one sample of a study of shared clonotypes between healthy human individuals. The data were produced by immunoSEQ multiplex PCR, yet TCRdb's version contains in-frame clones alone and is incomplete. Found here are about 640,000 clones, 55% to 75% of them singletons; the top ten hold approximately 1.8%. The sample taken for sequencing was memory CD4+ T cells sorted from blood. These receptors were taken from a woman in her 30s in good health. CDR3s include the opening cysteine and the closing phenylalanine or tryptophan. A D gene is named only where the DNA matches it firmly. Clone size is not always given. Where it is, it says once, few, many or a class for expanded clones.

cdr3_length d_call j_call v_call clone_size cdr3_aa cdr3_nt
12 - TRBJ2-6 TRBV29-1 - CSVETGANVLTF TGCAGCGTCGAGACTGGGGCCAACGTCCTGACTTTC
13 - TRBJ2-1 TRBV5-1 - CASNLGQYNEQFF TGCGCCAGCAATCTCGGGCAGTACAATGAGCAGTTCTTC
13 - TRBJ1-2 TRBV28 - CASSSTQTRGYTF TGTGCCAGCAGTTCAACCCAGACCCGTGGCTACACCTTC
13 - TRBJ1-4 TRBV6-5 - CASRGADNEKLFF TGTGCCAGCAGAGGGGCCGATAATGAAAAACTGTTTTTT
16 - TRBJ2-7 TRBV18 many CASSPPGVRTTYEQYF TGTGCCAGCTCACCACCCGGGGTACGGACAACCTACGAGCAGTACTTC
14 TRBD1 TRBJ2-7 TRBV2 - CASSGDRGGSEQYF TGTGCCAGCAGTGGGGACAGGGGAGGTTCCGAGCAGTACTTC
15 - TRBJ2-3 TRBV5-1 - CASSLMPEGVYTQYF TGCGCCAGCAGCTTGATGCCTGAGGGGGTATATACGCAGTATTTT
14 - TRBJ2-3 TRBV2 - CASSVGGGADTQYF TGTGCCAGCAGTGTGGGGGGCGGAGCAGATACGCAGTATTTT
14 - TRBJ1-2 TRBV13 - CASSPITGNYGYTF TGTGCCAGCAGCCCAATTACAGGGAACTATGGCTACACCTTC
13 TRBD1 TRBJ2-7 TRBV30 - CAYRTGGAYEQYF TGTGCCTACAGGACAGGGGGCGCTTACGAGCAGTACTTC